This section outlines one T cell receptor beta chain sequence together with its context. Clones were sequenced by immunoSEQ multiplex PCR, and TCRdb holds only the in-frame ones, with some missing. The profile shows just over 2,000,000 clones, 90% to 95% of them singletons. The data stem from a study of shared clonotypes between healthy human individuals. The CDR3 is 17 residues long. The V gene's germline CDR1 is LGHNA and CDR2 YNFKEQ. V was pared by 1 base and J by 5 bases, with 5 bases of the junction left unmatched. The source of this sequence is a young man in good health. Sequencing used naive CD4+ T cells sorted from blood. The subset is: CD45RA+ positively selected. The V and J genes are TRBV4-2 and TRBJ2-6; 10 bases align to TRBD2. For the CDR3, the DNA is TGTGCCAGCAGCCAAGCTAGCGGGGGTTCCAGGGCCAACGTCCTGACTTTC. Amino acid sequence: CASSQASGGSRANVLTF.